One TCR beta chain is described in this entry. Its antigen is currently not known. No much larger clonotype is one base removed from it; base qualities were not supplied. Reading the label with the study, this specimen's treatment or condition is: in vitro stimulation with specific CMV peptide epitopes to enrich CMV-specific T cells. The data were taken from a study of T cell repertoires in cytomegalovirus infection (dated by TCRdb to between 2018 and 2021). In the study overall: The peptide stimulations were aimed at well-studied HLA-B-restricted epitopes as well as recently identified HLA-C-restricted CMV epitopes, whose presentation resists viral immunomodulation. Because public TCR beta signatures pointed to carriage of CMV infection together with the matching HLA type, the HLA type of each donor mattered for the analysis.

The run used an Illumina HiSeq 1500. TCRdb trimmed public reads at Q25 via fastp, called clones via MiXCR and kept in-frame beta chains. CDR3 protein sequences are deduplicated, and each keeps its most common genes and DNA. This sample is represented by roughly 78,000 distinct CDR3 sequences; approximately 39% of them were singletons. The leading ten clones occupy approximately 93% of the sample. The investigation overall reported the following: The ex vivo response was dominated by HLA-C-restricted CMV-specific TCR beta clonotypes, and the single most frequent clonotype in two of eight donors was supplied by these HLA-C-restricted clonotypes. In both this cohort and an independent cohort of some 380 donors, the cumulative frequency of public TCR beta family members distinguished carriers of CMV infection plus the relevant HLA type.

The junction shows trimming of 0 bases on V and 1 base on J, plus 9 bases between the germline ends. CDR1 and CDR2 (SEHNR, FQNEAQ) derive from the germline V gene (reference sequence). The cysteine opens and the phenylalanine closes a CDR3 of 16 amino acids. Just the 48-base CDR3 DNA is kept, in frame starting at base 1. The chain uses TRBV7-9 and TRBJ2-2; confidence is insufficient to name the D gene. The input for sequencing was CD8+ T cells from cultured PBMCs, taken from culture after CMV antigen stimulation. The sequence derives from a human donor in good health (CMV status not recorded). Some clones in this sample may be carry-over from other donors' samples. This receptor has the CDR3 CASSLAGRRNTGELFF. The bases read TGTGCCAGCAGCTTAGCGGGTCGTCGGAACACCGGGGAGCTGTTTTTT.